This TCR beta chain appears in the sequencing data of a study of shared clonotypes between healthy human individuals. Assay: immunoSEQ multiplex PCR; the TCRdb copy retains only in-frame clones and omits some. This sample has about 2.3 million clones, with more than 85% found just once. This TCR was recovered from a man between 18 and 29 years old in good health. Some clones in this sample may be carry-over from other donors' samples. Source material: naive CD4+ T cells from PBMCs. Indicated subset: CD45RA+ positively selected.

The DNA of the CDR3 is TGTGCCAGCACCCTGGGGGGGGCAAGGGGCTACACCTTC. Protein: CASTLGGARGYTF. This sequence joins TRBV6-5 and TRBJ1-2, with TRBD1 as a possible D gene (6 bases). The CDR3 is made up of 13 amino acids. The germline gives CDR1 MNHEY, CDR2 SVGAGI. V was pared by 7 bases and J by 8 bases, with 17 bases between.